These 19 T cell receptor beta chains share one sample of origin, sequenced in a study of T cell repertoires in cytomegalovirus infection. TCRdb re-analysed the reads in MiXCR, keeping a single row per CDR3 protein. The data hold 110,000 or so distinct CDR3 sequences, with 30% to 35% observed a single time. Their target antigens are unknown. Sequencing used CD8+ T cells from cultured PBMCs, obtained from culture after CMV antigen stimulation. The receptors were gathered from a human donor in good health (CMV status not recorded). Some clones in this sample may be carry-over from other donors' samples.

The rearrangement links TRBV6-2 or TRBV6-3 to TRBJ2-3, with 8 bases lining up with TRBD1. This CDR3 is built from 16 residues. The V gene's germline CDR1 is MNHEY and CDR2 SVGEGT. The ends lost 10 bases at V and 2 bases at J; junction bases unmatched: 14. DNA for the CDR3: TGTGCCACCCGGGACAGGAGAGGTCCCCACACAGATACGCAGTATTTT. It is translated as CATRDRRGPHTDTQYF.

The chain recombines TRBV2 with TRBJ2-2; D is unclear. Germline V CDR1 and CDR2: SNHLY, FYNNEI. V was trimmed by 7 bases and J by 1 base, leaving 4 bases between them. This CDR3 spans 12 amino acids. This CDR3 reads CASKGNTGELFF. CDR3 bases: TGTGCCAGCAAGGGGAACACCGGGGAGCTGTTTTTT.

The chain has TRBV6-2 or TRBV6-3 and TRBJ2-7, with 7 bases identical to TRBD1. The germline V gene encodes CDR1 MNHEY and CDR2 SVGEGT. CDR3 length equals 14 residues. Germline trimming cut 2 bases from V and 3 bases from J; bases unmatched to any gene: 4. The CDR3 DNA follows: TGTGCCAGCAGTTACGGGACAGTTAACTACGAGCAGTACTTC. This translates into CASSYGTVNYEQYF.

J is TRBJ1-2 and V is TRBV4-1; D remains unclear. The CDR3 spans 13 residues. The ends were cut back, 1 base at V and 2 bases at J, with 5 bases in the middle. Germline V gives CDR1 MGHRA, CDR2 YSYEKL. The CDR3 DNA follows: TGCGCCAGCAGCCAAGGCGGGAACTATGGCTACACCTTC. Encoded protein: CASSQGGNYGYTF.

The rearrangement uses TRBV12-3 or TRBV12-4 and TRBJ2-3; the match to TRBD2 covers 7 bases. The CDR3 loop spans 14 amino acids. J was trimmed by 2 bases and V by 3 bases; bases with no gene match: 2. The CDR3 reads CASSLGGVTDTQYF. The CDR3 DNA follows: TGTGCCAGCAGTTTGGGGGGGGTCACAGATACGCAGTATTTT.

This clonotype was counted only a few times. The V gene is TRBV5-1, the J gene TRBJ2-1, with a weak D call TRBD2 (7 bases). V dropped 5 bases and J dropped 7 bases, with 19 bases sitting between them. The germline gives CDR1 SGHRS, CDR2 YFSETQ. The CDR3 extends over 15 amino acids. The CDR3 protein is CASRPPGGAGNEQFF. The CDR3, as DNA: TGCGCCAGCAGGCCCCCTGGGGGGGCAGGTAATGAGCAGTTCTTC.

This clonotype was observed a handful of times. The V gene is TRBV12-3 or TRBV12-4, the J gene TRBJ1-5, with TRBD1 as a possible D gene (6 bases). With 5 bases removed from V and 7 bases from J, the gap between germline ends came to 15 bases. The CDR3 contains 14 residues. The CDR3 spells CASSPSTGSQPQHF. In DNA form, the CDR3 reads TGTGCCAGCAGTCCATCGACAGGTTCCCAGCCCCAGCATTTT.

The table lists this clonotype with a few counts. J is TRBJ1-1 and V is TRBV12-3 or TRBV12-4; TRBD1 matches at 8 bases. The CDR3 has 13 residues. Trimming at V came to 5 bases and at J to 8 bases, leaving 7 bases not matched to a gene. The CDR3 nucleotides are TGTGCCAGCAGTACAGGGGGAAAAAGCGAAGCTTTCTTT. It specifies CASSTGGKSEAFF.

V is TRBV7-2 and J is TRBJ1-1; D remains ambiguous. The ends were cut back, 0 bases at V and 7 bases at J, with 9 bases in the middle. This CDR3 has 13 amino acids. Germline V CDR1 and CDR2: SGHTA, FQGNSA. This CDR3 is CASSLAWRREAFF. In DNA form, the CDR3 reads TGTGCCAGCAGCTTAGCGTGGAGGCGTGAAGCTTTCTTT.

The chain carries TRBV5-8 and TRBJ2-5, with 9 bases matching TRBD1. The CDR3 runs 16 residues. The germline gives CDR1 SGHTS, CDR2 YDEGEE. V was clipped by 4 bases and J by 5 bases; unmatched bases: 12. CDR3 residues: CASSPMDRGYGETQYF. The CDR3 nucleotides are TGTGCCAGCAGCCCCATGGACAGGGGCTACGGGGAGACCCAGTACTTC.

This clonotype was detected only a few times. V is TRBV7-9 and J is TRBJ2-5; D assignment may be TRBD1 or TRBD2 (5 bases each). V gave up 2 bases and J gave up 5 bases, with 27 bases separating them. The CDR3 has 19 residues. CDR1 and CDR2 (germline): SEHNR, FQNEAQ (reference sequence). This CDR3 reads CASSLLWDVGTQGGETQYF. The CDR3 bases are TGTGCCAGCAGCTTATTGTGGGATGTCGGGACCCAAGGCGGGGAGACCCAGTACTTC.

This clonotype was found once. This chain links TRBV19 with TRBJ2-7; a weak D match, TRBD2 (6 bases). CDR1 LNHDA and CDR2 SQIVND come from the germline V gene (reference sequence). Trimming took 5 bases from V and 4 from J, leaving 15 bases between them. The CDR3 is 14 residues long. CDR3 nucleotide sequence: TGTGCCAGTAGTCCTGGTCGTGGGGGGTACGAGCAGTACTTC. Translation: CASSPGRGGYEQYF.

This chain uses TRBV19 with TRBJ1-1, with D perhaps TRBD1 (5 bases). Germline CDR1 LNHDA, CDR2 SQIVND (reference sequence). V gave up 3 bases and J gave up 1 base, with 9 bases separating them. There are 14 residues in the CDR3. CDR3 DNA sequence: TGTGCCAGTAGTATTGGGGGTGGGAACACTGAAGCTTTCTTT. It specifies CASSIGGGNTEAFF. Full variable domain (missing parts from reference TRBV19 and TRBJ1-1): DGGITQSPKYLFRKEGQNVTLSCEQNLNHDAMYWYRQDPGQGLRLIYYSQIVNDFQKGDIAEGYSVSREKKESFPLTVTSAQKNPTAFYLCASSIGGGNTEAFFGQGTRLTVV.

The CDR3 protein is CASSEALQGVNSPLHF. DNA for the CDR3: TGTGCCAGCAGTGAAGCCCTCCAGGGGGTAAATTCACCCCTCCACTTT. The chain recombines TRBV2 with TRBJ1-6; 7 nucleotides match TRBD1. J was trimmed by 7 bases and V by 0 bases; bases with no gene match: 6. The CDR3 runs 16 residues. In germline, CDR1 is SNHLY, CDR2 FYNNEI.

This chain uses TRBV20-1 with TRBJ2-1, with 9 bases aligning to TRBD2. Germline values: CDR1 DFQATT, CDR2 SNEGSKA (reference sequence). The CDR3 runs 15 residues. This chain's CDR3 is CTAPEAGGVYNEQFF. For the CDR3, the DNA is TGCACCGCACCTGAAGCGGGGGGTGTATACAATGAGCAGTTCTTC.

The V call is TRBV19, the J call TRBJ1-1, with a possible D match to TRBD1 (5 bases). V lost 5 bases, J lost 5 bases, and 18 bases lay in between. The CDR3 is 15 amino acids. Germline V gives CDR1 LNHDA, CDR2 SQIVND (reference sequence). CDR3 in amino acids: CASSASGLGATEAFF. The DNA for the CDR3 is TGTGCCAGTAGTGCGTCAGGGTTGGGTGCGACTGAAGCTTTCTTT.

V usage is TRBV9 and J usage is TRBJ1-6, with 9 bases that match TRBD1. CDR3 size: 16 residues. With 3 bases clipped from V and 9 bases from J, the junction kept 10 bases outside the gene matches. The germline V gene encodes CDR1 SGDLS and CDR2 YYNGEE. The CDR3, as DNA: TGTGCCAGCAGCGCCCCCCCCGGGACAGGGATTTCACCCCTCCACTTT. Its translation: CASSAPPGTGISPLHF.

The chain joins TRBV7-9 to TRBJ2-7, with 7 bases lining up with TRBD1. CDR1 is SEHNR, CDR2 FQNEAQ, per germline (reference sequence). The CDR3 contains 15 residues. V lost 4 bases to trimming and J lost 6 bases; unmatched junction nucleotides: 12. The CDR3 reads CASSSGTAVAPEQYF. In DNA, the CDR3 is TGTGCCAGCAGCTCGGGGACAGCAGTCGCTCCCGAGCAGTACTTC. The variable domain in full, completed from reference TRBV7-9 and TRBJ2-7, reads DTGVSQNPRHKITKRGQNVTFRCDPISEHNRLYWYRQTLGQGPEFLTYFQNEAQLEKSRLLSDRFSAERPKGSFSTLEIQRTEQGDSAMYLCASSSGTAVAPEQYFGPGTRLTVT.

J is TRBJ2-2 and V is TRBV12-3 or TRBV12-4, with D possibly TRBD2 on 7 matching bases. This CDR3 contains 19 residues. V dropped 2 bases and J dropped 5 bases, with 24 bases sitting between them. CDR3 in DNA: TGTGCCAGCAGTTTATTCGGGGGGAGGTATCAAGGGGGAACCGGGGAGCTGTTTTTT. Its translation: CASSLFGGRYQGGTGELFF.